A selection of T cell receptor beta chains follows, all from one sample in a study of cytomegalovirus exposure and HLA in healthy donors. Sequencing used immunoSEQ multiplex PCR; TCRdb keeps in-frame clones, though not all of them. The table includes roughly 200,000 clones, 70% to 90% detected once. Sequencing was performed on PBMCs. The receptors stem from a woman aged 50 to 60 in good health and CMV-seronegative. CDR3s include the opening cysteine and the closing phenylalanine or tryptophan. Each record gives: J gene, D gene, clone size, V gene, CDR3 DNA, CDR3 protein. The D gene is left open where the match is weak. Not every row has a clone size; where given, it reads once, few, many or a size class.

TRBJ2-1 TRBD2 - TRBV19 TGTGCCAGTAGTCGGTCTAGCGGCAATGAGCAGTTCTTC CASSRSSGNEQFF
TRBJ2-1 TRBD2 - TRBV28 TGTGCCAGCAGTTTAACTAGCGGGAGCTACAATGAGCAGTTCTTC CASSLTSGSYNEQFF
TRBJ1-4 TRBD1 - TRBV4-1 TGCGCCAGCAGCCGCGGGACAGGGGGCACTAATGAAAAACTGTTTTTT CASSRGTGGTNEKLFF
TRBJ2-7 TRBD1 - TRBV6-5 TGTGCCAGCAGAGGGGACAGGGGCTCCTCCTACGAGCAGTACTTC CASRGDRGSSYEQYF
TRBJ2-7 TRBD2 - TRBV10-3 TGTGCCATCAGTGAGTTCGCTAGCGGTTCCTACGAGCAGTACTTC CAISEFASGSYEQYF
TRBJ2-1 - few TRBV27 TGTGCCAGCAGTTTATTTGGGCAGGGTAGATCCTACAATGAGCAGTTCTTC CASSLFGQGRSYNEQFF
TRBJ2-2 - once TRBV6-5 TGTGCCAGCAGTTACTCCAGAGGGAACACCGGGGAGCTGTTTTTT CASSYSRGNTGELFF
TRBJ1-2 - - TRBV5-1 TGCGCCAGCAGGGATACGACATCGCCCTTGGATCGCTACACCTTC CASRDTTSPLDRYTF
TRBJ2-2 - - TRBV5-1 TGCGCCAGCAGCCCGACAACTAGTAGCATCCGGGAGCTGTTTTTT CASSPTTSSIRELFF
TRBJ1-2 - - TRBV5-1 TGCGCCAGCAGCTTGGTTGGGGGCGAGAGTAATGGCTACACCTTC CASSLVGGESNGYTF
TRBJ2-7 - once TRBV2 TGTGCCAGCAGTGTTATTGGGGCAGGATCCTACGAGCAGTACTTC CASSVIGAGSYEQYF
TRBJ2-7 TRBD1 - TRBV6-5 TGTGCCAGCAGTTACTCGTGGGGGACAGGGTCCCACGAGCAGTACTTC CASSYSWGTGSHEQYF
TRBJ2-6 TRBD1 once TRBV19 TGTGCCACTCGACAGGGGGATCTTTCTGGGGCCAACGTCCTGACTTTC CATRQGDLSGANVLTF
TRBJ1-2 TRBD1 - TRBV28 TGTGCCAGCAGTAATATAAGGACAGGGGGTAACTATGGCTACACCTTC CASSNIRTGGNYGYTF
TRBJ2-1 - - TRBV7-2 TGTGCCAGCAGCTTAGGAGGGCCAGGCGATGAGCAGTTCTTC CASSLGGPGDEQFF
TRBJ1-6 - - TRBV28 TGTGCCAGCAGCATGCCCAGCTCCTATAATTCACCCCTCCACTTT CASSMPSSYNSPLHF
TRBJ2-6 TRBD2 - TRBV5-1 TGCGCCAGCAGCCCGACTAGCGGTCAAAGCTCTGGGGCCAACGTCCTGACTTTC CASSPTSGQSSGANVLTF
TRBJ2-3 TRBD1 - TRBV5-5 TGTGCCAGCAGCCTAAGACAGGGTAGCACAGATACGCAGTATTTT CASSLRQGSTDTQYF
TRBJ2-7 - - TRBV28 TGTGCCAGCAGTTTAGGGGACAACTACGAGCAGTACTTC CASSLGDNYEQYF
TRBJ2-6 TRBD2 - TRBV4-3 TGCGCCAGCAGCCAAGGACTAGCGACTGGGGCCAACGTCCTGACTTTC CASSQGLATGANVLTF
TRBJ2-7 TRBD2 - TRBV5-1 TGCGCCAGCAGCTTGGAGGTGCTAGCGGGAGGATCCTACGAGCAGTACTTC CASSLEVLAGGSYEQYF
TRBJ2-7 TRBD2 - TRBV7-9 TGTTCCAGCAGCCCGACTAGCGGGAGACGTGGCGAGCAGTACTTC CSSSPTSGRRGEQYF
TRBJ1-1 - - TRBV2 TGTGCCGGGGCAGGGCACACTGAAGCTTTCTTT CAGAGHTEAFF
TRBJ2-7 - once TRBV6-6 TGTGCCAGCAGTTACGGGGGGACCGCAGCTCCCTACGAGCAGTACTTC CASSYGGTAAPYEQYF
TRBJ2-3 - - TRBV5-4 TGTGCCAGCAGCTTGGATCTAGATACGCAGTATTTT CASSLDLDTQYF
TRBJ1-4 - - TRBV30 TGTGCCGGGGAAGGAGGGACCCTTAATGAAAAACTGTTTTTT CAGEGGTLNEKLFF
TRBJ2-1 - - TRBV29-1 TGCAGCGCCGAACGGCAGGGTCATACAACTGAGCAGTTCTTC CSAERQGHTTEQFF
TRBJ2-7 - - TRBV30 TGTGCCTGGAGTCAACAGGGCTACGAGCAGTACTTC CAWSQQGYEQYF
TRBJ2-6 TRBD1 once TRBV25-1 TGTGCCAGCAGTGATCGGACAGGGGTAGGTCCTGGGGCCAACGTCCTGACTTTC CASSDRTGVGPGANVLTF
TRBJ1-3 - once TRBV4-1 TGCGCCAGCAGCCAGAACCCTACAGGGTACGGAAACACCATATATTTT CASSQNPTGYGNTIYF
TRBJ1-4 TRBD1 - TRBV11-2 TGTGCCAGCAGCCCCAGACAGGGATGGAATGAAAAACTGTTTTTT CASSPRQGWNEKLFF
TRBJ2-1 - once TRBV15 TGTGCCACCAGCAGAGAGCTGAGCGATTACTACAATGAGCAGTTCTTC CATSRELSDYYNEQFF
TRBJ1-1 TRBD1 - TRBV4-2 TGTGCCAGCAGCCAAGTGACGGGACAGGGAAACACTGAAGCTTTCTTT CASSQVTGQGNTEAFF
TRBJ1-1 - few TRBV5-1 TGCGCCAGCAGCTTGGATTCAGGGATGAACACTGAAGCTTTCTTT CASSLDSGMNTEAFF
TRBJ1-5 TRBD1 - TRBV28 TGTGCCAGCATCCTCGGGACAGGGTCTTTCAATCAGCCCCAGCATTTT CASILGTGSFNQPQHF
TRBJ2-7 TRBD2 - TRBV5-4 TGTGCCAGCACCCCGGGACTAGCGAGCTACGAGCAGTACTTC CASTPGLASYEQYF
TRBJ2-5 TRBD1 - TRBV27 TGTGCCAGCAGTTTTCGAACACCGGACAGGGGAGGCGAGACCCAGTACTTC CASSFRTPDRGGETQYF
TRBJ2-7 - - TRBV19 TGTGCCAGTAGCGGGACGGCCTGGAGGGACGAGCAGTACTTC CASSGTAWRDEQYF
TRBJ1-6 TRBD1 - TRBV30 TGTGCCTGGAGTACAAAAACAGGGGGCGCCTCACCCCTCCACTTT CAWSTKTGGASPLHF
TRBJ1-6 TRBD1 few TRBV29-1 TGCAGCGCCGGACAGGGCGGTAATTCACCCCTCCACTTT CSAGQGGNSPLHF
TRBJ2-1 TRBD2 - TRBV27 TGTGCCAGCAGTTGGACTAGTAACAATGAGCAGTTCTTC CASSWTSNNEQFF
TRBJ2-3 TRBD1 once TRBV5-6 TGTGCCAGCAGCTCTTACTTAGGGACAGGACGCGGCACAGATACGCAGTATTTT CASSSYLGTGRGTDTQYF
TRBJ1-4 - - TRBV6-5 TGTGCCAGCAGAAAAAACGGGGGTAATGAAAAACTGTTTTTT CASRKNGGNEKLFF
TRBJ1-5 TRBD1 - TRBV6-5 TGTGCCAGCAGTTGGACAGGGAGAAATAGCAATCAGCCCCAGCATTTT CASSWTGRNSNQPQHF
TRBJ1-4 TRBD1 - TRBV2 TGTGCCAGCAGTGCCGGGACAGGGACAACTAATGAAAAACTGTTTTTT CASSAGTGTTNEKLFF
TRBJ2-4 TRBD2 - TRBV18 TGTGCCAGCTCTCCCGGGACTAGCGGGGGAGGTGACATTCAGTACTTC CASSPGTSGGGDIQYF
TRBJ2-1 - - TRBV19 TGTGCCAGTAGTATAGACAGGGGTTACAATGAGCAGTTCTTC CASSIDRGYNEQFF
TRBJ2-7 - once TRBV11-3 TGTGCCAGCAGCTTATCCAGCTACGAGCAGTACTTC CASSLSSYEQYF
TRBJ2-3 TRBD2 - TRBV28 TGTGCCAGCAGTAGTCCCGGGACTAGCGGGATCAGCACAGATACGCAGTATTTT CASSSPGTSGISTDTQYF
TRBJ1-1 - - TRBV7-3 TGTGCCAGCAGCTTAAAGGAGAAGACTGAAGCTTTCTTT CASSLKEKTEAFF
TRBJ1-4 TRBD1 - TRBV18 TGTGCCAGCGCCCCCGGACAGGACGAAAAACTGTTTTTT CASAPGQDEKLFF
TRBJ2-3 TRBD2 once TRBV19 TGTGCCAGTAGTATATCCTTATCGACTAGCGGGAGTTTTAGCACAGATACGCAGTATTTT CASSISLSTSGSFSTDTQYF
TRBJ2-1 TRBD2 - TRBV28 TGTGCCAGCAGATCGGCGGGCGGGGGGGGTGAGCAGTTCTTC CASRSAGGGGEQFF